Sequencing of this T cell receptor beta chain was carried out in a study of T-cell memory formation after mild COVID-19. The CDR3 is 13 amino acids. V dropped 2 bases and J dropped 3 bases, with 7 bases sitting between them. Per the germline V gene, CDR1 is MNHNY and CDR2 is SVGAGI (reference sequence). Sample barcodes and UMIs were carried by the TCR alpha and TCR beta cDNA libraries that 5'RACE generated with constant-segment primers. TCRdb re-called the 5' RACE reads with MiXCR, one entry per CDR3 protein. Of under 700,000 distinct CDR3 sequences listed, over 20% are singletons. This chain links TRBV6-6 with TRBJ2-5; D perhaps matches TRBD1 (5 bases). The TCR comes from an adult woman who had mild COVID-19 (a few samples of this study predate the infection). Cell type and time point are not known. Sequencing was done on a sample of PBMCs or a T cell subset sorted from them (not recorded which). CDR3 DNA sequence: TGTGCCAGCAGTTACGGCAGGGAAGAGACCCAGTACTTC. Residues: CASSYGREETQYF.